This TCR beta chain emerged from a study of breast tumors, draining lymph nodes, adjacent tissues. Findings and caveats of the study: Data only fit, rather than demonstrated, lymph node origin of most tumor T cells. Compared with basal-like, luminal-like tumors shared significantly more repertoire with nontumor tissue. Findings are consistent with lymph node origin and intratumoral expansion of most tumor T cells. Tumor TCR diversity was below lymph nodes but above nontumor tissue.

Axillary draining lymph nodes of breast cancer patients supplied the node samples. With regard to this clonotype: What it binds is unknown. Since a much larger clone is just one base distant, this may be a read error. Because the CDR3 is missing its conserved closing phenylalanine or tryptophan, this is likely a read error.

CDR1 LNHDA and CDR2 SQIVND come from the germline V gene (reference sequence). The V and J ends lost 2 bases and 7 bases, in that order; junction bases with no gene match: 8. The CDR3 has 16 amino acids. Using its own MiXCR run on the multiplex PCR reads, TCRdb lists one record per CDR3 protein. The sample consists of about 180,000 distinct CDR3 sequences, around a third of them appearing once. The chain is built from TRBV19 and TRBJ2-1; 10 nucleotides align to TRBD2. The sequencing input was axillary lymph node tissue. The TCR was taken from a female donor with breast cancer. Some clones in this sample may be carry-over from other donors' samples. CDR3 sequence: CASSIMLAGVDNEQFS. The DNA for the CDR3 is TGTGCCAGTAGTATAATGCTAGCGGGAGTTGATAATGAGCAGTTCTCC.